This TCR beta chain is from a study of cytomegalovirus exposure and HLA in healthy donors. Findings and limits, study-wide: Most CMV-associated TCR beta chains appeared HLA-restricted in a later analysis. Researchers reported in a later analysis that a missense DCLRE1C variant was tied to TCR beta V- and J-gene trimming. Previous analysis showed most TCR beta V segments were productive about 87% or about 30% of the time. Later examination showed HLA-associated TCR beta chains had greater clonal expansion than equally common others.

This clone turned up a few times. No antigen is known for it. The PCR contained 60 Vbeta and 13 Jbeta primers. Profiled with immunoSEQ multiplex PCR; TCRdb holds only in-frame clones, not every one. Here the sample spans about 100,000 clones, under 85% being singletons. Sequenced material: PBMCs. The source is a man aged 40-49 years in good health and CMV-seronegative.

DNA of the CDR3: TGCGCCAGCAGCCTCCCGGGACAGGGGGCGGGTGAGCAGTTCTTC. Its translation: CASSLPGQGAGEQFF. This chain uses TRBV4-1 with TRBJ2-1; the match to TRBD1 covers 12 bases. The V segment lost 4 bases and the J segment 9 bases; nucleotides outside the gene matches: 7. Germline CDR1 MGHRA, CDR2 YSYEKL. The CDR3 is 15 amino acids.